A few counts support the clone carrying this T cell receptor (beta chain). This sample stems from a study of blood T cells in healthy people across ages. Then a second PCR, running about 6 to 12 cycles, was carried out with a sample-barcoded 5' primer and a J-beta primer mix. TCRdb called the 5' RACE reads again in MiXCR, with one record for every CDR3 protein. There are 1.5 million or so distinct CDR3 sequences in the sample; 35% to 45% occur only once, and under 5% lies in the top ten. The V and J ends lost 2 bases and 3 bases respectively, with 11 bases between them. CDR1 and CDR2 (germline): LGHNA, YNFKEQ. The CDR3 extends over 15 amino acids.

The V gene is TRBV4-2, the J gene TRBJ2-1; D gene uncertain. This receptor was obtained from a woman younger than 30 in good health. The specimen was blood. This CDR3 reads CASSQLRTGYNEQFF. CDR3 DNA sequence: TGTGCCAGCAGCCAATTGCGGACGGGCTACAATGAGCAGTTCTTC.